These 2 T cell receptor beta chains were all obtained from the same sample, sequenced in a study of long-term antiretroviral therapy in people with HIV. The authors ran the immunoSEQ assay, v3.0, at survey level. Here immunoSEQ multiplex PCR was the method, and the copy in TCRdb shows in-frame clones only, minus some. The repertoire holds about 30,000 clones, with around 93% as singletons. This specimen consisted of unsorted PBMCs, obtained just over 7.3 years after starting antiretroviral therapy. Receptor source: a man aged 45-60 years with HIV.

This sequence joins TRBV4-3 and TRBJ1-2; maybe TRBD1 (6 bases). V lost 3 bases to trimming and J lost 1 base, with 12 bases between them. CDR1 and CDR2 (germline): LGHNA, YSLEER. CDR3 length: 15 residues. In DNA form, the CDR3 reads TGCGCCAGCAGCCATTCGACAGGAAATAACTATGGCTACACCTTC. It translates to CASSHSTGNNYGYTF.

The rearrangement uses TRBV5-1 and TRBJ1-3, with 9 bases identical to TRBD1. With V trimmed by 4 bases and J by 5 bases, 7 bases remained unmatched. The CDR3 extends over 15 amino acids. Per germline, CDR1 SGHRS and CDR2 YFSETQ. The CDR3 coding sequence is TGCGCCAGCAGCCCCGAGACAGGGGGTAGAAACACCATATATTTT. Translation gives CASSPETGGRNTIYF.